This T cell receptor (beta chain) was recovered during a study of cytomegalovirus exposure and HLA in healthy donors. General study results and limits: A few chains linked to CMV were shown in vitro to be specific for CMV antigens. The study designated 150 or so TCR beta chains cytomegalovirus-associated.

Primers: 60 Vbeta forward and 13 Jbeta reverse. Profiling relied on immunoSEQ multiplex PCR, and the TCRdb table lists in-frame clones only, not all of them. The sample consists of about 130,000 clones, around 86% of them appearing once. This clone was seen repeatedly, ten times or more. The antigen is not known. With V trimmed by 1 base and J by 2 bases, 0 bases remained unmatched. Germline lookup yields CDR1 SEHNR and CDR2 FQNEAQ (reference sequence). The CDR3 sequence is 16 residues long. This clonotype originated in a man younger than 35 in good health and CMV-seronegative. The sample was PBMCs. V is TRBV7-9 and J is TRBJ2-6; 9 bases are a match to TRBD1. The CDR3 region has the DNA TGTGCCAGCAGCTTAGACAGGGGGCCTGGGGCCAACGTCCTGACTTTC. Protein sequence: CASSLDRGPGANVLTF.